This T cell receptor beta chain is drawn from a study of cytomegalovirus exposure and HLA in healthy donors. General study findings and limits: What was likely a sequencing artifact was a cluster of highly shared sequence variants. Presence/absence analyses treated sequencing depth as roughly uniform across donors. Many donors shared some public TCRs, even though most TCR sequences were rare. It was reported that the classifier diagnosed cytomegalovirus status with high specificity and sensitivity in both the original and validation cohorts.

It was with 60 Vbeta and 13 Jbeta primers that the PCR ran. Data came from immunoSEQ multiplex PCR; TCRdb stores just in-frame clones and leaves some out. The repertoire holds 150,000 or so clones, with around 80% as singletons. In germline, CDR1 is LNHDA, CDR2 SQIVND (reference sequence). There are 14 residues in the CDR3. Trimming stripped 2 bases from V and 5 bases from J, with 10 bases between. A remark on this clone: What it recognizes is unknown.

The rearrangement links TRBV19 to TRBJ1-5, with D perhaps matching TRBD1 (5 bases). The clonotype originates from a man younger than 30 in good health and CMV-seropositive. Input material: PBMCs. Written as DNA, the CDR3 is TGTGCCAGTAGTATATGGGGGGAGGATCAGCCCCAGCATTTT. This translates into CASSIWGEDQPQHF.